Below, one T cell receptor (beta chain) is given with its context. As yet, its antigen is unknown. This sample stems from a study of T-cell memory formation after mild COVID-19. Study as a whole: TCR clusters were largely donor specific. Study observations and caveats: Pre-infection memory contained some responding clones, which suggested that cross-reactive memory had joined.

This CDR3 spans 15 amino acids. Germline V gives CDR1 MGHRA, CDR2 YSYEKL. V was shortened by 0 bases and J by 5 bases, with 13 bases between the two germline ends. The authors produced TCR alpha and TCR beta cDNA libraries with sample barcodes and UMIs by 5'RACE using constant-segment primers. TCRdb ran MiXCR on the 5' RACE reads and lists one entry per CDR3 protein. The repertoire holds 400,000 to 500,000 distinct CDR3 sequences, with about 20% as singletons. V and J are TRBV4-1 and TRBJ1-2; D call uncertain. The TCR sequence derives from an adult woman who had mild COVID-19 (a few samples of this study predate the infection). Cell type and time point are not known. Sequencing input: PBMCs or a T cell subset sorted from them (not recorded which). In DNA form, the CDR3 reads TGCGCCAGCAGCCAAGATATGGCCAGAGGGTATGGCTACACCTTC. This codes for CASSQDMARGYGYTF.